These T cell receptor beta chains were read from a single sample in a study of blood T cell repertoires in COVID-19. Sequenced by immunoSEQ multiplex PCR; TCRdb stores in-frame clones only, minus some. The table has under 200,000 clones, around 87% seen once. The sample comprised peripheral blood. These receptors were collected from a man between 18 and 35 years old with acute or convalescent COVID-19. Each CDR3 is given with its conserved first and last residue. The order of the fields is J gene, V gene, D gene, clone size, CDR3 protein, CDR3 DNA. A D gene is named only where the DNA matches it firmly. Only some rows state a clone size, as once, few, many or a class for expanded clones.

TRBJ2-3 | TRBV19 | . | . | CASSMSVTDTDTQYF | TGTGCCAGTAGTATGTCAGTCACAGACACAGATACGCAGTATTTT
TRBJ2-3 | TRBV28 | TRBD1 | . | CASSLTGQTDTQYF | TGTGCCAGCAGTTTGACAGGGCAGACAGATACGCAGTATTTT
TRBJ2-6 | TRBV12-5 | TRBD1 | . | CASGPDRAGANVLTF | TGTGCTAGTGGTCCCGACAGGGCTGGGGCCAACGTCCTGACTTTC
TRBJ1-1 | TRBV6-5 | TRBD1 | . | CASSHGTGGTEAFF | TGTGCCAGCAGTCACGGGACAGGGGGCACTGAAGCTTTCTTT
TRBJ2-4 | TRBV2 | . | . | CASSLEASRNIQYF | TGTGCCAGCAGCTTGGAGGCTAGTCGAAACATTCAGTACTTC
TRBJ1-1 | TRBV27 | . | . | CASSWTVNTEAFF | TGTGCCAGCAGTTGGACAGTGAACACTGAAGCTTTCTTT
TRBJ2-1 | TRBV19 | TRBD1 | . | CASSATGGEKKFF | TGTGCCAGTAGTGCGACAGGGGGCGAAAAGAAGTTCTTC
TRBJ2-7 | TRBV10-1 | . | . | CASSESASYEQYF | TGCGCCAGCAGTGAGTCGGCCTCCTACGAGCAGTACTTC
TRBJ2-3 | TRBV10-1 | TRBD1 | . | CASGQGSTDTQYF | TGCGCCAGTGGACAGGGTAGCACAGATACGCAGTATTTT
TRBJ2-2 | TRBV14 | TRBD2 | once | CASSLRTSWNTGELFF | TGTGCCAGCAGCCTTCGGACTAGCTGGAACACCGGGGAGCTGTTTTTT
TRBJ1-5 | TRBV7-6 | TRBD1 | few | CASSLGTGRNQPQHF | TGTGCCAGCAGCTTAGGGACAGGGCGCAATCAGCCCCAGCATTTT
TRBJ1-2 | TRBV10-3 | TRBD1 | . | CAISESTGGGYGYTF | TGTGCCATCAGTGAGTCAACAGGGGGGGGCTATGGCTACACCTTC
TRBJ2-1 | TRBV5-6 | TRBD1 | few | CASSLGGQGILTEQFF | TGTGCCAGCAGCTTGGGGGGACAGGGGATTCTGACGGAGCAGTTCTTC
TRBJ1-4 | TRBV7-2 | TRBD1 | . | CASSLGGTGGNEKLFF | TGTGCCAGCAGCTTAGGGGGGACAGGCGGTAATGAAAAACTGTTTTTT
TRBJ2-4 | TRBV14 | TRBD1 | . | CASSADRASSKNIQYF | TGTGCCAGCAGCGCCGACAGGGCGAGTTCAAAAAACATTCAGTACTTC
TRBJ1-1 | TRBV28 | . | . | CASSSGYVNMNTEAFF | TGTGCCAGCAGTTCGGGATACGTGAACATGAACACTGAAGCTTTCTTT
TRBJ1-2 | TRBV19 | . | few | CASSIGAANYGYTF | TGTGCCAGTAGTATTGGGGCAGCTAACTATGGCTACACCTTC
TRBJ2-5 | TRBV19 | . | . | CASSITRAQETQYF | TGTGCCAGTAGTATAACGAGGGCTCAAGAGACCCAGTACTTC
TRBJ2-5 | TRBV5-1 | . | . | CASSSKGETQYF | TGCGCCAGCAGCTCTAAGGGGGAGACCCAGTACTTC
TRBJ2-5 | TRBV6-1 | . | . | CASSEAGLAPQETQYF | TGTGCCAGCAGTGAAGCCGGCCTAGCGCCCCAAGAGACCCAGTACTTC
TRBJ2-1 | TRBV5-5 | TRBD1 | . | CASSLDGQDYNEQFF | TGTGCCAGCAGCTTGGATGGACAGGACTACAATGAGCAGTTCTTC
TRBJ1-1 | TRBV19 | . | . | CASSRRTAAFF | TGTGCCAGTAGTCGGCGGACAGCTGCTTTCTTT
TRBJ1-1 | TRBV2 | TRBD1 | few | CASKRDSNTEAFF | TGTGCCAGCAAACGGGACAGCAACACTGAAGCTTTCTTT
TRBJ1-1 | TRBV11-1 | . | . | CASSFGTLNTEAFF | TGTGCCAGCAGCTTTGGGACATTGAACACTGAAGCTTTCTTT
TRBJ1-2 | TRBV4-1 | TRBD1 | once | CASSLSGTGGPYGYTF | TGCGCCAGCAGCTTATCCGGGACAGGGGGCCCCTATGGCTACACCTTC
TRBJ2-7 | TRBV5-1 | . | . | CASSLLDGTYEQYF | TGCGCCAGCAGCTTGTTGGACGGGACCTACGAGCAGTACTTC
TRBJ1-1 | TRBV27 | . | . | CASSFVYRAEAFF | TGTGCCAGCAGTTTCGTGTACAGGGCTGAAGCTTTCTTT
TRBJ1-1 | TRBV25-1 | TRBD1 | few | CASRQRTGGTEAFF | TGTGCCAGCAGGCAAAGAACAGGGGGGACTGAAGCTTTCTTT
TRBJ2-5 | TRBV6-5 | . | . | CASSPFSVQETQYF | TGTGCCAGCAGTCCTTTTAGCGTACAAGAGACCCAGTACTTC
TRBJ2-6 | TRBV19 | TRBD1 | . | CASSATGHSGANVLTF | TGTGCCAGTAGTGCGACAGGGCACTCTGGGGCCAACGTCCTGACTTTC
TRBJ2-7 | TRBV7-9 | TRBD1 | . | CASSLKGGQAVPYEQYF | TGTGCCAGCAGCCTAAAAGGAGGACAGGCCGTACCCTACGAGCAGTACTTC
TRBJ2-2 | TRBV27 | . | . | CASSTDLTNTGELFF | TGTGCCAGCAGCACGGACTTGACGAACACCGGGGAGCTGTTTTTT
TRBJ2-5 | TRBV3-1/TRBV3-2 | TRBD1 | . | CASSQEILTGWGETQYF | TGTGCCAGCAGCCAAGAGATCCTGACAGGGTGGGGGGAGACCCAGTACTTC
TRBJ1-2 | TRBV20-1 | . | few | CSGERGYTF | TGCAGTGGTGAGCGTGGCTACACCTTC
TRBJ2-1 | TRBV4-2 | TRBD2 | . | CASSQVGAGGLGNEQFF | TGTGCCAGCAGCCAAGTGGGTGCGGGGGGGTTAGGAAATGAGCAGTTCTTC
TRBJ1-1 | TRBV5-1 | TRBD1 | few | CASSLDGGTGVWNTEAFF | TGCGCCAGCAGCTTGGATGGTGGGACAGGGGTATGGAACACTGAAGCTTTCTTT
TRBJ1-5 | TRBV4-1 | . | . | CASSHGNQPQHF | TGCGCCAGCAGCCACGGGAATCAGCCCCAGCATTTT
TRBJ1-3 | TRBV3-1/TRBV3-2 | . | . | CASSQAGTPGNTIYF | TGTGCCAGCAGCCAGGCAGGGACACCTGGAAACACCATATATTTT
TRBJ1-1 | TRBV30 | TRBD1 | . | CAWTTGMNTEAFF | TGTGCCTGGACGACAGGGATGAACACTGAAGCTTTCTTT
TRBJ1-1 | TRBV6-5 | TRBD1 | . | CALQQGASNEAFF | TGTGCCCTCCAACAGGGGGCGAGTAATGAAGCTTTCTTT
TRBJ1-2 | TRBV5-1 | . | . | CASRRNQGLYGYTF | TGCGCCAGCAGACGAAATCAGGGTCTCTATGGCTACACCTTC
TRBJ2-7 | TRBV4-1 | TRBD1 | . | CASSQKPGQGLTYEQYF | TGCGCCAGCAGCCAAAAACCGGGACAGGGGCTTACCTACGAGCAGTACTTC
TRBJ1-1 | TRBV27 | . | . | CASSLLGRGTTEAFF | TGTGCCAGCAGTCTCCTCGGACGGGGAACGACTGAAGCTTTCTTT
TRBJ2-1 | TRBV7-2 | . | . | CASSLPVHNEQFF | TGTGCCAGCAGCTTACCCGTTCACAATGAGCAGTTCTTC
TRBJ2-7 | TRBV18 | . | few | CASSPDRKSSYEQYF | TGTGCCAGCTCACCCGACAGGAAGAGCTCCTACGAGCAGTACTTC
TRBJ1-4 | TRBV2 | . | . | CASRLTEDEKLFF | TGTGCCAGCAGGTTGACTGAAGATGAAAAACTGTTTTTT
TRBJ2-5 | TRBV2 | TRBD1 | . | CASRVWTGGEETQYF | TGTGCCAGCAGAGTCTGGACAGGGGGCGAGGAGACCCAGTACTTC
TRBJ2-7 | TRBV6-1 | TRBD2 | . | CASGQAGASGEQYF | TGTGCCAGCGGCCAAGCGGGGGCATCCGGGGAGCAGTACTTC
TRBJ2-3 | TRBV10-2 | TRBD2 | . | CASSPLAGGPSNTQYF | TGCGCCAGCAGCCCTCTAGCGGGGGGGCCTTCAAATACGCAGTATTTT
TRBJ1-1 | TRBV6-5 | TRBD1 | . | CASRDRGRNTEAFF | TGTGCCAGCAGAGACAGGGGACGGAACACTGAAGCTTTCTTT
TRBJ1-1 | TRBV6-5 | . | . | CASSYSSGYISEAFF | TGTGCCAGCAGTTACTCATCGGGGTATATCTCTGAAGCTTTCTTT
TRBJ2-4 | TRBV19 | . | . | CADSGGAKNIQYF | TGTGCCGATAGTGGAGGGGCCAAAAACATTCAGTACTTC
TRBJ1-5 | TRBV7-8 | . | . | CASSLRELAQPQHF | TGTGCCAGCAGCTTAAGGGAGTTAGCTCAGCCCCAGCATTTT
TRBJ1-1 | TRBV7-6 | TRBD1 | . | CASSKGQIMNTEAFF | TGTGCCAGCAGCAAGGGACAGATTATGAACACTGAAGCTTTCTTT
TRBJ2-3 | TRBV2 | . | . | CASSGDSSTDTQYF | TGTGCCAGCAGCGGGGATTCTAGCACAGATACGCAGTATTTT
TRBJ1-2 | TRBV2 | . | . | CASSERGAGYGYTF | TGTGCCAGCAGTGAGAGGGGCGCGGGGTATGGCTACACCTTC
TRBJ2-1 | TRBV29-1 | . | . | CSVSGWKGNEQFF | TGCAGCGTTTCAGGGTGGAAGGGCAATGAGCAGTTCTTC